These T cell receptor beta chains were read from a single sample in a study of blood T cell repertoires in COVID-19. Measured with immunoSEQ multiplex PCR; TCRdb has only the in-frame clones, and not every one. The data show some 150,000 clones, with more than 65% seen just once and roughly 7.9% held by the top ten. Sequencing was done on a sample of peripheral blood. Receptors were obtained from a woman aged 45-65 years in a cohort sampled during active or convalescent COVID-19. Each CDR3 is given with its conserved first and last residue. A D gene is named only where the DNA matches it firmly. Expanded clones get a size class; other rows say once, few or many, or leave the size out.

D gene	clone size	V gene	J gene	CDR3 DNA	CDR3 protein
.	.	TRBV5-1	TRBJ2-5	TGCGCCAGCAAGGAGGGGGCAGAGACCCAGTACTTC	CASKEGAETQYF
TRBD2	once	TRBV5-6	TRBJ2-1	TGTGCCAGCAGCCTGGCGACTAGCGGGAGGGCCAGAGGTGAGCAGTTCTTC	CASSLATSGRARGEQFF
.	.	TRBV5-1	TRBJ2-2	TGCGCCAGCAGCGCAGCGACAGGCACCGGGGAGCTGTTTTTT	CASSAATGTGELFF
TRBD1	.	TRBV6-5	TRBJ1-2	TGTGCCAGCAGTTACCCCGGGACAGGGGGCGACTATGGCTACACCTTC	CASSYPGTGGDYGYTF
.	.	TRBV2	TRBJ1-1	TGTGCCAGCATCAGAGAGGGTTGGACTGAAGCTTTCTTT	CASIREGWTEAFF
.	.	TRBV5-4	TRBJ2-7	TGTGCCAGCAGTCCTGGACAGCTTGGGTACGAGCAGTACTTC	CASSPGQLGYEQYF
.	.	TRBV6-5	TRBJ2-7	TGTGCCAGCATAAAAGGGCAGGGCCGGAACGAGCAGTACTTC	CASIKGQGRNEQYF
TRBD1	.	TRBV24-1	TRBJ1-1	TGTGCCACCAGTGGAGAGGACAGGGGGCTGGCTGGAGCTTTCTTT	CATSGEDRGLAGAFF
TRBD1	.	TRBV10-2	TRBJ1-4	TGCGCCAGCAGGACAGGGGCTAATGAAAAACTGTTTTTT	CASRTGANEKLFF
.	.	TRBV28	TRBJ2-7	TGTGCCAGCACCAGGGGACCCTACGAGCAGTACTTC	CASTRGPYEQYF
.	.	TRBV19	TRBJ1-4	TGTGCCAGTAGTCCGGGTAATGAAAAACTGTTTTTT	CASSPGNEKLFF
.	.	TRBV10-3	TRBJ1-6	TGTGCCATCAGTGAGATGGCCAGGGCCAACCTTAATTCACCCCTCCACTTT	CAISEMARANLNSPLHF
.	.	TRBV15	TRBJ1-5	TGTGCCACCAGCAGATACCGGGACAAAAGCAATCAGCCCCAGCATTTT	CATSRYRDKSNQPQHF
TRBD2	.	TRBV3-1/TRBV3-2	TRBJ2-7	TGTGCCAGCAGCCAACCTCGACTCAGCAGGGCGGGAGGGCAGTACTTC	CASSQPRLSRAGGQYF
TRBD1	.	TRBV29-1	TRBJ1-2	TGCAGCGTATCCGTAGGGACAGACTATGGCTACACCTTC	CSVSVGTDYGYTF
.	.	TRBV7-2	TRBJ2-7	TGTGCCAGCAGCCGGGACTTTGACTACGAGCAGTACTTC	CASSRDFDYEQYF
TRBD1	.	TRBV5-4	TRBJ2-2	TGTGCCAGCAGCTTGGAGGTAGGGGGCCACACCGGGGAGCTGTTTTTT	CASSLEVGGHTGELFF
.	.	TRBV7-2	TRBJ1-2	TGTGCCAGCAGCTTAGGCTTCCAGGGCGATGGCTACACCTTC	CASSLGFQGDGYTF
.	.	TRBV9	TRBJ1-2	TGTGCCAGCAGCGTAGGCAGCGGGTACGAAGCTAACTATGGCTACACCTTC	CASSVGSGYEANYGYTF
.	once	TRBV11-2	TRBJ1-6	TGTGCCAGCAGCTTAATGGCCGGGGGGGGTATTAATTCACCCCTCCACTTT	CASSLMAGGGINSPLHF
.	.	TRBV3-1/TRBV3-2	TRBJ1-5	TGTGCCAGCAGCCAAGAAGCAAAGAACAGGGATCAGCCCCAGCATTTT	CASSQEAKNRDQPQHF
.	.	TRBV15	TRBJ1-2	TGTGCCACCAGCAGAGGACAGGCTTATGGCTACACCTTC	CATSRGQAYGYTF
.	once	TRBV6-5	TRBJ2-7	TGTGCCAGCTTATGGAGGGACGGTACCTACGAGCAGTACTTC	CASLWRDGTYEQYF
.	once	TRBV12-3/TRBV12-4	TRBJ1-1	TGTGCCAGCAGTCTGAGGGACACTGAAGCTTTCTTT	CASSLRDTEAFF
.	.	TRBV29-1	TRBJ2-7	TGCAGCGCCGCAGATAATCCTGACTACGAGCAGTACTTC	CSAADNPDYEQYF
TRBD1	.	TRBV30	TRBJ1-2	TGTGCCTGGAATGTTCACTCTCGAGGGGGCGGAAGGCGATATGGCTACACCTTC	CAWNVHSRGGGRRYGYTF
TRBD1	.	TRBV19	TRBJ1-3	TGTGCCAGTAGTTCACGGACAGGGGGCGGCTCTGGAAACACCATATATTTT	CASSSRTGGGSGNTIYF
TRBD2	.	TRBV10-3	TRBJ2-1	TGTGCCATCGCTCCGATTGGACTAGCGGGGGGCAATGAGCAGTTCTTC	CAIAPIGLAGGNEQFF
TRBD2	.	TRBV3-1/TRBV3-2	TRBJ2-5	TGTGCCAGCAGCCAGGGGCTCGGCGGGGGGGAGACCCAGTACTTC	CASSQGLGGGETQYF
.	.	TRBV5-1	TRBJ1-4	TGCGCCAGCAGGGAAGGAGCCGGTGTTTTTGAAAAACTGTTTTTT	CASREGAGVFEKLFF
.	.	TRBV11-2	TRBJ2-5	TGTGCCAGCAGCTTAGGGGGGCCCCCACGGGAGACCCAGTACTTC	CASSLGGPPRETQYF
.	few	TRBV30	TRBJ1-6	TGTGCCTGGAGTGCTCCGGATTCACCCCTCCACTTT	CAWSAPDSPLHF
.	.	TRBV7-2	TRBJ1-4	TGTGCCAGCAGCATCCGATGGGAGGGGTCTGGAAAACTGTTTTTT	CASSIRWEGSGKLFF
TRBD1	.	TRBV19	TRBJ1-3	TGTGCCAGTTACACAGGGGCCTCTGGAAACACCATATATTTT	CASYTGASGNTIYF
.	.	TRBV12-3/TRBV12-4	TRBJ2-5	TGTGCCAGCAGACAGGGGACCCAGTACTTC	CASRQGTQYF
.	.	TRBV5-1	TRBJ2-5	TGCGCCAGCAGCTTAGGTTCGGGGGATCAAGAGACCCAGTACTTC	CASSLGSGDQETQYF
TRBD1	few	TRBV15	TRBJ1-5	TGTGCCACCAGCAGGGACAGGGTTAATCAGCCCCAGCATTTT	CATSRDRVNQPQHF
.	.	TRBV7-6	TRBJ2-1	TGTGCCAGCAGCCGCAGTTCTTTCGGGGGTTACAATGAGCAGTTCTTC	CASSRSSFGGYNEQFF
.	.	TRBV5-1	TRBJ1-1	TGCGCCAGCAGCTTGGGACGGGGTACCACTGAAGCTTTCTTT	CASSLGRGTTEAFF
.	.	TRBV12-3/TRBV12-4	TRBJ1-5	TGTGCCAGCAGTTTAGAGGGGACCCAGCATTTT	CASSLEGTQHF
.	few	TRBV2	TRBJ1-2	TGTGCCAGCAGTTGGGATTTGGACACTGCCCGCTATGGCTACACCTTC	CASSWDLDTARYGYTF
TRBD1	.	TRBV6-5	TRBJ1-5	TGTGCCAGCAGACCTACAGGGGCCAATCAGCCCCAGCATTTT	CASRPTGANQPQHF
TRBD2	.	TRBV30	TRBJ2-1	TGTGCCTGGAGGGGTATAGCGGGGGCGCGAAATGAGCAGTTCTTC	CAWRGIAGARNEQFF
.	.	TRBV25-1	TRBJ2-7	TGTGCCAGCAGTGATGGGGCGGCTTACGAGCAGTACTTC	CASSDGAAYEQYF